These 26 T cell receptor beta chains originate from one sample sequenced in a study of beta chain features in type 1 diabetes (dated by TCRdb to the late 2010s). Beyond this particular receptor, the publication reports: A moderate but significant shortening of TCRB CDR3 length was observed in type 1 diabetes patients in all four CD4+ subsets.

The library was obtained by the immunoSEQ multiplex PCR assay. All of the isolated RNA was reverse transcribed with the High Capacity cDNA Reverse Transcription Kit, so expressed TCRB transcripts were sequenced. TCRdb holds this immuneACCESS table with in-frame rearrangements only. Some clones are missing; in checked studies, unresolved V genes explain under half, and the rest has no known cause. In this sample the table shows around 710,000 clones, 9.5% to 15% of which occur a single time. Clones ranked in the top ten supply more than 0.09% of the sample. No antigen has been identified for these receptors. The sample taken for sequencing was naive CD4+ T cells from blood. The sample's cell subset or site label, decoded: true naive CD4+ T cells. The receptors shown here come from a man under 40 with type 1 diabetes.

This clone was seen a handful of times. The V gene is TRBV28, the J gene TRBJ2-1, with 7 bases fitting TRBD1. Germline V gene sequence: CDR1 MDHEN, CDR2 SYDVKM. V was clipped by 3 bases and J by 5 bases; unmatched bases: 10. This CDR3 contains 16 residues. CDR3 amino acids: CASSFLGLQGNNEQFF. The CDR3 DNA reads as TGTGCCAGCAGTTTTTTGGGTCTACAGGGGAACAATGAGCAGTTCTTC.

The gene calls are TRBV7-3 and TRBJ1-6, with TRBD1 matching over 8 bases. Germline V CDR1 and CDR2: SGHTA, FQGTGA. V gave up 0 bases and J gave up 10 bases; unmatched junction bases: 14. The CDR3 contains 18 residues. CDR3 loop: CASSLTFPGQGGRSPLHF. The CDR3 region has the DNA TGTGCCAGCAGCTTAACCTTCCCCGGACAGGGTGGGAGATCACCCCTCCACTTT.

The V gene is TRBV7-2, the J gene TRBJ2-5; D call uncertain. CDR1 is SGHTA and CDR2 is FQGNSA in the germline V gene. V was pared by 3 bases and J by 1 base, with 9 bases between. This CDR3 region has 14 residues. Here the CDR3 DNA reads TGTGCCAGCAGCTTTCAAGACACCCAAGAGACCCAGTACTTC. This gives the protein CASSFQDTQETQYF.

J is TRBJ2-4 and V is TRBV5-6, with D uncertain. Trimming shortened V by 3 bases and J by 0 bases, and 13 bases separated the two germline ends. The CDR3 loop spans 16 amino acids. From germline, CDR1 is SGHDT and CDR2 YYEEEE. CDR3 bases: TGTGCCAGCAGCTGGCAGGACGTGCTAGCCAAAAACATTCAGTACTTC. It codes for CASSWQDVLAKNIQYF.

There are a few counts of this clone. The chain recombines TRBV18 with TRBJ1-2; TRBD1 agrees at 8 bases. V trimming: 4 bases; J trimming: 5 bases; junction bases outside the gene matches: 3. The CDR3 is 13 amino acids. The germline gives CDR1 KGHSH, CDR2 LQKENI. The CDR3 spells CASSLDRAYGYTF. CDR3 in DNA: TGTGCCAGCTCACTGGACAGGGCTTATGGCTACACCTTC.

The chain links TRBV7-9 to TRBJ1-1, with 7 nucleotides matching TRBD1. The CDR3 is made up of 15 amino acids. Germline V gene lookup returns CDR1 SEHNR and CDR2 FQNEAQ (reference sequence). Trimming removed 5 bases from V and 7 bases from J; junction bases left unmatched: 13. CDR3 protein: CASSDGQAAILEAFF. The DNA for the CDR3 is TGTGCCAGCAGCGATGGACAGGCGGCTATTCTTGAAGCTTTCTTT.

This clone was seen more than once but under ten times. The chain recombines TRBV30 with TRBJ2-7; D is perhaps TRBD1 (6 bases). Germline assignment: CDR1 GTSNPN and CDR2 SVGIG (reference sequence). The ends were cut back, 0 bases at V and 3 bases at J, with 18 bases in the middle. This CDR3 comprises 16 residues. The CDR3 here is CAWSVVRDRPRYEQYF. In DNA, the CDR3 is TGTGCCTGGAGTGTCGTCAGAGACAGGCCTCGCTACGAGCAGTACTTC.

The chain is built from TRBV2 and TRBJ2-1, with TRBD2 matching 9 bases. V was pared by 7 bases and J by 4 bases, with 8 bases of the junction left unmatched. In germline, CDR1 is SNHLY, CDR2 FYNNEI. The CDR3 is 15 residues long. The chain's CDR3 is CASTLTSGLYNEQFF. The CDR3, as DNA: TGTGCCAGCACCTTGACTAGCGGACTGTACAATGAGCAGTTCTTC. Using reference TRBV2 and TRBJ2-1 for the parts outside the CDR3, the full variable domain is EPEVTQTPSHQVTQMGQEVILRCVPISNHLYFYWYRQILGQKVEFLVSFYNNEISEKSEIFDDQFSVERPDGSNFTLKIRSTKLEDSAMYFCASTLTSGLYNEQFFGPGTRLTVL.

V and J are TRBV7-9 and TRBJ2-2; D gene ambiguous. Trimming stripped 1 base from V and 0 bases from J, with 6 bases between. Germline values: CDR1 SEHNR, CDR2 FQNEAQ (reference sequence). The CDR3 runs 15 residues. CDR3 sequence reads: CASSLGTANTGELFF. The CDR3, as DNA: TGTGCCAGCAGCTTAGGGACGGCGAACACCGGGGAGCTGTTTTTT.

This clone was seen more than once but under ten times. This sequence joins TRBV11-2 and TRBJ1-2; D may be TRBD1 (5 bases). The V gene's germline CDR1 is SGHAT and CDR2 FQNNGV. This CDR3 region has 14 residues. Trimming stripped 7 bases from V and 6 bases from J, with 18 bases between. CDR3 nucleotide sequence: TGTGCCAGCACCTTCCCAGTAGGGGAACATGGCTACACCTTC. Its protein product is CASTFPVGEHGYTF.

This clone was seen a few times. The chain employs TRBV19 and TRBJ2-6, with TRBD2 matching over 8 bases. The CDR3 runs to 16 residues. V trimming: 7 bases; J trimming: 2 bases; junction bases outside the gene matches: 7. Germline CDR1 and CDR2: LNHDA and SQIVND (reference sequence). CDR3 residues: CASNSVAGTGANVLTF. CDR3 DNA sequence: TGTGCCAGTAATTCGGTAGCGGGGACTGGGGCCAACGTCCTGACTTTC.

The CDR3 protein is CASSPRQGDIYEQYF. The CDR3, as DNA: TGTGCCAGCTCGCCCCGGCAGGGGGACATTTACGAGCAGTACTTC. J is TRBJ2-7 and V is TRBV18; 7 positions agree with TRBD1. CDR3 length equals 15 residues. Germline V lookup: CDR1 KGHSH, CDR2 LQKENI. The trim removed 6 bases at V and 4 bases at J, leaving 12 bases unmatched. Based on the CDR3 plus reference TRBV18 and TRBJ2-7, the full variable domain is NAGVMQNPRHLVRRRGQEARLRCSPMKGHSHVYWYRQLPEEGLKFMVYLQKENIIDESGMPKERFSAEFPKEGPSILRIQQVVRGDSAAYFCASSPRQGDIYEQYFGPGTRLTVT.

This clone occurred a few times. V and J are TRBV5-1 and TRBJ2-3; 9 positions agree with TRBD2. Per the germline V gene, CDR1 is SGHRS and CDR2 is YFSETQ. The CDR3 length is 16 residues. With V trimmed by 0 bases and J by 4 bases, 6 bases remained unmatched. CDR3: CASSLGLAVGADTQYF. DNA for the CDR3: TGCGCCAGCAGCTTGGGACTAGCGGTGGGGGCAGATACGCAGTATTTT.

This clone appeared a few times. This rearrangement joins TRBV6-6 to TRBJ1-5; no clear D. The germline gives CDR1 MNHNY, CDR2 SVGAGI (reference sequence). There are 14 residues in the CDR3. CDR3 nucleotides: TGTGCTAGCGGGGAGCAGTATAGCAATCAGCCCCAGCATTTT. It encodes CASGEQYSNQPQHF.

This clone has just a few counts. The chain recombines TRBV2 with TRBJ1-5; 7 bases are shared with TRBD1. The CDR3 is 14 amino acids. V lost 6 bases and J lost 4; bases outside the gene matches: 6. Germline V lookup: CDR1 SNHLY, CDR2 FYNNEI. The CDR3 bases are TGTGCCAGCAGAGAGACAGGGCCAAATCAGCCCCAGCATTTT. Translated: CASRETGPNQPQHF. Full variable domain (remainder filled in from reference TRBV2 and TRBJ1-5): EPEVTQTPSHQVTQMGQEVILRCVPISNHLYFYWYRQILGQKVEFLVSFYNNEISEKSEIFDDQFSVERPDGSNFTLKIRSTKLEDSAMYFCASRETGPNQPQHFGDGTRLSIL.

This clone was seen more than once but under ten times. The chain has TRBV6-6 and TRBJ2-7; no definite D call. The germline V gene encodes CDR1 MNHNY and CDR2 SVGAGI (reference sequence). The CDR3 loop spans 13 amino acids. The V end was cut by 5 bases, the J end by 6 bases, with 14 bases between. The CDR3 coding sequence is TGTGCCAGCAGTACCCTCTTAGCAGTCGAGCAGTACTTC. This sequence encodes CASSTLLAVEQYF.

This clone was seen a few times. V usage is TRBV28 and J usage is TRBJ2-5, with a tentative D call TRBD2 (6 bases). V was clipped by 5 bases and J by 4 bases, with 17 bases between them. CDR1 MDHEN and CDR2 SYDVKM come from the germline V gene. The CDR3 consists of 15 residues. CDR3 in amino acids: CASSLAGGFGETQYF. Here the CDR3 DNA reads TGTGCCAGCAGTCTCGCCGGGGGATTCGGAGAGACCCAGTACTTC.

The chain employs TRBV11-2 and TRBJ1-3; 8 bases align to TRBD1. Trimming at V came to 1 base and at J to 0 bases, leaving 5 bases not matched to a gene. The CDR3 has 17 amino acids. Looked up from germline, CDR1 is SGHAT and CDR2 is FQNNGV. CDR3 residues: CASSLVPGQVSGNTIYF. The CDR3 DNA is TGTGCCAGCAGCTTAGTCCCGGGACAGGTCTCTGGAAACACCATATATTTT.

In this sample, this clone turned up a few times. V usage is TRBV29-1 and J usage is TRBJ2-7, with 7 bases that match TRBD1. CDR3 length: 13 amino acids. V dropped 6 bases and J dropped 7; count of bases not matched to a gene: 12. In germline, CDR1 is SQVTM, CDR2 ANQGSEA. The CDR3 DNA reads TGCAGCGTAACCTTGAGAGGGGGCGGAGAGCAGTACTTC. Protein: CSVTLRGGGEQYF.

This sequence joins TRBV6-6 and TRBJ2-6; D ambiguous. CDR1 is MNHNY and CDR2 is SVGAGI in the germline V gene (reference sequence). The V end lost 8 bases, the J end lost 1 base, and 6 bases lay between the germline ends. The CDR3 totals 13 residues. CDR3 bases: TGTGCCAGCTGCGCTTCTGGGGCCAACGTCCTGACTTTC. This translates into CASCASGANVLTF.

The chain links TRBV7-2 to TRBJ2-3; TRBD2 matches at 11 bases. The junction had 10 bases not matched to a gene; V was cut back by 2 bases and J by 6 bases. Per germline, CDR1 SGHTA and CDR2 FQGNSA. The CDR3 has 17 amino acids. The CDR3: CASSLMGSGGAPDTQYF. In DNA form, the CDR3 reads TGTGCCAGCAGCTTAATGGGTAGCGGGGGGGCACCCGATACGCAGTATTTT.

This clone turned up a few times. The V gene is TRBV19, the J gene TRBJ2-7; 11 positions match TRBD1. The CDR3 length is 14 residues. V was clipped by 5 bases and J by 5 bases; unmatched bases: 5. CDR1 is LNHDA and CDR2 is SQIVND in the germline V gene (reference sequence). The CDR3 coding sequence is TGTGCCAGTAGTCTACCGGACAGGGGGCACGAGCAGTACTTC. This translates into CASSLPDRGHEQYF.

DNA of the CDR3: TGTGCCAGCAGTTCCCCCTGGACAGGGGACGGCTACACCTTC. Translating it yields CASSSPWTGDGYTF. The J gene is TRBJ1-2, the V gene TRBV6-5; 9 bases line up with TRBD1. This CDR3 is 14 amino acids long. CDR1 MNHEY and CDR2 SVGAGI come from the germline V gene. The V gene end was trimmed by 4 bases and the J gene end by 8 bases; junction bases not matched to a gene: 8.

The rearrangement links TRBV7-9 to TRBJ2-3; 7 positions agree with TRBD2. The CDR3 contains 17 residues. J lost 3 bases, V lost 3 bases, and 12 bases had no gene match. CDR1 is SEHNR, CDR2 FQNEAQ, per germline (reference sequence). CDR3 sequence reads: CASSFEGRAYGTDTQYF. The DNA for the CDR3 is TGTGCCAGCAGCTTCGAGGGGAGGGCCTACGGAACAGATACGCAGTATTTT. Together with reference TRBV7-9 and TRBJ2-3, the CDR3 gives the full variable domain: DTGVSQNPRHKITKRGQNVTFRCDPISEHNRLYWYRQTLGQGPEFLTYFQNEAQLEKSRLLSDRFSAERPKGSFSTLEIQRTEQGDSAMYLCASSFEGRAYGTDTQYFGPGTRLTVL.

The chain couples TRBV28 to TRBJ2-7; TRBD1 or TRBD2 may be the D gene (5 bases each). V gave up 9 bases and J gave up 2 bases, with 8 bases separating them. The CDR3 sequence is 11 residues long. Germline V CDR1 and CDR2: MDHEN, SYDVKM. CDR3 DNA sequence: TGTGCCAGTGGGGGAGCCTACGAGCAGTACTTC. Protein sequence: CASGGAYEQYF.

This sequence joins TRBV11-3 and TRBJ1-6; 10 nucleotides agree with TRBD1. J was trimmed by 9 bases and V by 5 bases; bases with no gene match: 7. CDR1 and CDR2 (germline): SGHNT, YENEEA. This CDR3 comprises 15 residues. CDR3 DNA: TGTGCCAGCAGCCCCCGACAGGGGGCTAGTTCACCCCTCCACTTT. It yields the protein CASSPRQGASSPLHF.